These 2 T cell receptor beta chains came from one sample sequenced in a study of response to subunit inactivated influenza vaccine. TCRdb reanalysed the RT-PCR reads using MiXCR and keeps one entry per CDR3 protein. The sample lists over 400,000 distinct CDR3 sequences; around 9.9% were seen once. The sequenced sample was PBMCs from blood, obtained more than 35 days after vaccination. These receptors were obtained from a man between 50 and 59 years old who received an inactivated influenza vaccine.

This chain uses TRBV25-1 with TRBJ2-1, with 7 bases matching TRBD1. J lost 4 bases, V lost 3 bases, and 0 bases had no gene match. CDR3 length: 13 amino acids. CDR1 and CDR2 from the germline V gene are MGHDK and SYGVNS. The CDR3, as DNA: TGTGCCAGCAGTGAGGGACAGTACAATGAGCAGTTCTTC. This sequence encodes CASSEGQYNEQFF.

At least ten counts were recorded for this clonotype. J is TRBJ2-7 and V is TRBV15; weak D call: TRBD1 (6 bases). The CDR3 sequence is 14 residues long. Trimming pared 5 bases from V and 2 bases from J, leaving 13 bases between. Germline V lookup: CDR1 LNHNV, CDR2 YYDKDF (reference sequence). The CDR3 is CATSHRDTTYEQYF. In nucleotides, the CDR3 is TGTGCCACCAGCCACCGGGACACAACCTACGAGCAGTACTTC.